Sequencing of this TCR beta chain was carried out in a study of shared clonotypes between healthy human individuals. Points from the study as a whole: Blood was the only sampled material, and tissue repertoires likely differ.

Points on this clone: Antigen unknown.

CDR3 length: 19 amino acids. Authors' data handling: Filtering of immunoSEQ junctional sequences could not match full-length read filtering. The table came from immunoSEQ multiplex PCR; TCRdb's copy has only in-frame clones and leaves some out. V, J and clone size reflect that table, while D and trimming were determined from the DNA. Here the sample spans roughly 1,600,000 clones, around 98.5% being singletons. This clonotype was obtained from a man between 25 and 39 years old in good health. Input material: naive CD4+ T cells sorted from blood. As for subset: CD45RA+ positively selected. The chain carries TRBV21-1 and TRBJ2-1; the table gives TRBD2 as D, unverified against the DNA. TRBV21-1 has pseudogene status. CDR3 sequence reads: CPPALRTSGRLNSYNEQFF. DNA of the CDR3: TGTCCCCCGGCGTTAAGGACTAGCGGGAGGCTCAACTCCTACAATGAGCAGTTCTTC.